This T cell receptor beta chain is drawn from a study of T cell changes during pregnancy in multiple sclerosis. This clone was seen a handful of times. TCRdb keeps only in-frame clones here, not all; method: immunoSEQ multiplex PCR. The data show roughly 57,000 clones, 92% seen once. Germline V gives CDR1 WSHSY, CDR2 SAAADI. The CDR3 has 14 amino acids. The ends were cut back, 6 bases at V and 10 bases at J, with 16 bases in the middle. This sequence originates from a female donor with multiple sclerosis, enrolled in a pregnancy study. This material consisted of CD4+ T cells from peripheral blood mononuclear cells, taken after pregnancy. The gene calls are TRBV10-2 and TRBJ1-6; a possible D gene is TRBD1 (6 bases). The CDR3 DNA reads TGCGCCAGCAGGGGCGGGGGGCCTGGGTCACCCCTCCACTTT. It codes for CASRGGGPGSPLHF.